A selection of T cell receptor beta chains follows, all from one sample in a study of T-cell reconstitution after alpha-beta-depleted transplantation in children. Each CDR3 protein is one row after TCRdb ran MiXCR on the PCR reads. The repertoire consists of 350,000 to 450,000 distinct CDR3 sequences, with about a fifth occurring once and the leading ten covering approximately 3.9%. The sequencing used PBMCs from the stem cell graft donor, collected from the stem cell graft. These receptor sequences come from a human donor who donated a stem cell graft to a child with acute myeloid leukemia. CDR3s include the opening cysteine and the closing phenylalanine or tryptophan. D genes are given only for firm matches. Clone sizes are given selectively: once, few, many, or a class where the clone is expanded.

D,V,J,size,CDR3,DNA
NA,TRBV4-1,TRBJ2-5,few,CASSQDHSGWETQYF,TGCGCCAGCAGCCAAGATCATTCGGGGTGGGAGACCCAGTACTTC
NA,TRBV25-1,TRBJ1-4,NA,CASSEDAARREKLFF,TGTGCCAGCAGTGAAGATGCCGCCCGAAGGGAAAAACTGTTTTTT
NA,TRBV9,TRBJ2-6,NA,CASSGGSGANVLTF,TGTGCCAGCAGCGGAGGGTCTGGGGCCAACGTCCTGACTTTC
TRBD2,TRBV20-1,TRBJ2-7,NA,CSATAGGPLLDSYEQYF,TGCAGTGCTACGGCGGGAGGCCCCTTGCTTGACTCCTACGAGCAGTACTTC
NA,TRBV7-8,TRBJ1-1,few,CASSLEVLNTEAFF,TGTGCCAGCAGCTTAGAGGTGTTGAACACTGAAGCTTTCTTT
TRBD1,TRBV20-1,TRBJ2-2,NA,CSARPDREDTGELFF,TGCAGTGCTAGACCGGACAGGGAGGACACCGGGGAGCTGTTTTTT
NA,TRBV21-1,TRBJ2-5,few,CASSNLDREGQETQYF,TGTGCCAGCAGCAACTTAGACAGGGAAGGCCAAGAGACCCAGTACTTC
TRBD2,TRBV20-1,TRBJ2-1,many,CSARDLAGSSYNEQFF,TGCAGTGCTAGAGACCTAGCGGGAAGCTCCTACAATGAGCAGTTCTTC
NA,TRBV4-3,TRBJ2-3,NA,CASSQDQGRTDTQYF,TGCGCCAGCAGCCAAGACCAGGGGCGAACAGATACGCAGTATTTT
TRBD1,TRBV12-3/TRBV12-4,TRBJ2-1,NA,CASSFRQGRTNEQFF,TGTGCCAGCAGTTTTAGACAGGGTAGGACCAATGAGCAGTTCTTC
TRBD1,TRBV28,TRBJ2-5,many,CASSFFSVPGQGNQETQYF,TGTGCCAGCAGTTTTTTTTCGGTCCCGGGACAGGGGAACCAAGAGACCCAGTACTTC
TRBD2,TRBV5-1,TRBJ2-7,many,CASTTRGAGGLQYF,TGCGCCAGCACCACTCGTGGAGCGGGAGGACTCCAGTACTTC
TRBD1,TRBV12-3/TRBV12-4,TRBJ2-3,NA,CASSFQDRGPDTQYF,TGTGCCAGCAGTTTCCAGGACAGGGGCCCAGATACGCAGTATTTT
NA,TRBV12-3/TRBV12-4,TRBJ2-7,NA,CASSLEAAEQYF,TGTGCCAGCAGTTTAGAGGCGGCAGAGCAGTACTTC
NA,TRBV20-1,TRBJ2-1,NA,CSAPLRGYEQFF,TGCAGTGCTCCCCTCCGGGGATATGAGCAGTTCTTC
TRBD2,TRBV20-1,TRBJ2-7,NA,CSASSGDSYEQYF,TGCAGTGCTTCTAGCGGGGACTCCTACGAGCAGTACTTC
NA,TRBV29-1,TRBJ2-1,many,CSVVGALSSSYNEQFF,TGCAGCGTTGTAGGGGCCCTGTCGAGCTCCTACAATGAGCAGTTCTTC
TRBD2,TRBV5-5,TRBJ2-1,NA,CATGTSGRGYNEQFF,TGTGCCACCGGGACTAGCGGGAGAGGCTACAATGAGCAGTTCTTC
NA,TRBV18,TRBJ2-3,NA,CASSPPLRDTQYF,TGTGCCAGCTCACCACCGCTCCGGGATACGCAGTATTTT
TRBD1,TRBV25-1,TRBJ2-4,many,CASSDPGQGHKNIQYF,TGTGCCAGCAGTGATCCTGGACAGGGGCACAAAAACATTCAGTACTTC
NA,TRBV5-1,TRBJ1-1,NA,CASSLPGLNTEAFF,TGCGCCAGCAGTCTCCCAGGGTTGAACACTGAAGCTTTCTTT
TRBD2,TRBV10-1,TRBJ2-5,NA,CASWERLAKETQYF,TGCGCCAGCTGGGAGCGACTAGCTAAAGAGACCCAGTACTTC